The source of this T cell receptor beta chain is a study of cytomegalovirus exposure and HLA in healthy donors. Study as a whole: The study placed around 80% of its approximately 360 genotyped donors in the Caucasian-associated ancestry cluster.

The donors, nominally healthy at sampling, likely had unrecorded immune exposures. V trimming: 0 bases; J trimming: 5 bases; junction bases outside the gene matches: 6. Germline CDR1 reads SQVTM; CDR2 reads ANQGSEA. CDR3 length equals 15 residues. The PCR was carried out with 60 Vbeta primers and 13 Jbeta primers. Method: immunoSEQ multiplex PCR; TCRdb's copy keeps in-frame clones and lacks some. The sample has 150,000 to 200,000 clones, approximately 82% seen once. This chain links TRBV29-1 with TRBJ1-4; TRBD1 matches at 7 bases. Sequencing used PBMCs. The origin of this receptor is a man in his fifties in good health and CMV-seropositive. The CDR3 region has the DNA TGCAGCGTTGAAGATCCTGTACAGGGGAATGAAAAACTGTTTTTT. Translated: CSVEDPVQGNEKLFF.